This TCR beta chain is drawn from a study of vaccination effects on CD4 cells after COVID-19. Points from the study as a whole: Late in the post-vaccination period, infection-induced and vaccine-induced clones underwent marked clonal contraction.

Concerning this clone itself: Its specificity is not known.

Here immunoSEQ multiplex PCR was the method, and the copy in TCRdb shows in-frame clones only, minus some. Altogether approximately 23,000 clones are present, under 75% being singletons, with the ten largest covering approximately 12%. Antigen-specific CD4+ T cell clonotypes were called by their expansion after viral peptide-pool culture in ViraFEST. The culture ran for approximately 9 days before CD4+ T cells were isolated. Nucleocapsid antibodies were negative in the vaccine recipients, who had never had SARS-CoV-2 infection. Peptides at roughly 9.2 ug/ml and IL-2 at 9.5 to 10 IU/ml were added to approximately 2 million PBMC per well. This clonotype was sampled from a human donor who received a COVID-19 vaccine. The specimen comprised CD4+ T cells from PBMCs cultured with HCoV-OC43 spike peptides, sampled before COVID-19 vaccination. Sample subset: HCoV-OC43 spike overlapping peptide pool stimulation.

CDR3 sequence reads: CASSQGAATTNEKLFF. The DNA for the CDR3 is TGCGCCAGCAGCCAGGGGGCCGCAACAACTAATGAAAAACTGTTTTTT. The genes are TRBV4-1 and TRBJ1-4, with D possibly matching TRBD1 (6 bases). Between the trimmed V and J ends, which lost 3 bases and 0 bases, there was a span of 11 bases. The CDR3 is 16 amino acids. CDR1 is MGHRA and CDR2 is YSYEKL in the germline V gene.